This entry lists 9 T cell receptor beta chains sequenced from one sample in a study of somatic mutations in cytotoxic T cells in rheumatoid arthritis. This table comes from immunoSEQ multiplex PCR, and its TCRdb copy is limited to in-frame clones, with some not included. The sample comprises just over 30,000 clones, around four fifths of which are singletons, and just under 8.5% rests with the top ten. The sequenced material came from CD8+ T cells sorted from blood. All receptors come from an adult with rheumatoid arthritis.

The V and J genes are TRBV6-1 and TRBJ1-1, with D maybe TRBD1 (5 bases). V gave up 0 bases and J gave up 0 bases, with 11 bases separating them. Germline lookup yields CDR1 MNHNS and CDR2 SASEGT. The CDR3 sequence is 16 residues long. DNA for the CDR3: TGTGCCAGCAGTGAAGCGATGGGGACTTTGAACACTGAAGCTTTCTTT. This codes for CASSEAMGTLNTEAFF.

The chain's CDR3 is CASSGSGTRDHNEQFF. The CDR3 DNA follows: TGTGCCAGCAGCGGTTCCGGGACCCGGGACCACAATGAGCAGTTCTTC. This chain joins TRBV9 and TRBJ2-1; D is perhaps TRBD1 or TRBD2 (5 bases each). This CDR3 is built from 16 residues. CDR1 and CDR2 (germline): SGDLS, YYNGEE. V was pared by 3 bases and J by 5 bases, with 18 bases between.

The rearrangement joins TRBV6-4 to TRBJ2-1; the match to TRBD2 covers 11 bases. Per germline, CDR1 MRHNA and CDR2 SNTAGT. The CDR3 totals 15 residues. V lost 3 bases, J lost 8 bases, and 6 bases stayed unmatched. The CDR3 region is CASSEDSGGVDEQFF. CDR3 nucleotides: TGTGCCAGCAGTGAGGATAGCGGGGGGGTCGATGAGCAGTTCTTC.

The chain links TRBV28 to TRBJ2-3; tentatively, D is TRBD2 (7 bases). The germline V and J ends were trimmed by 2 bases and 2 bases, with 11 bases remaining between them. CDR1 and CDR2 (germline): MDHEN, SYDVKM. The CDR3 covers 15 residues. This CDR3 reads CASSLGGGVTDTQYF. Written as DNA, the CDR3 is TGTGCCAGCAGTTTAGGGGGGGGCGTCACAGATACGCAGTATTTT.

The chain is built from TRBV7-6 and TRBJ2-2, with TRBD2 identical over 14 bases. The junction had 5 bases not matched to a gene; V was cut back by 5 bases and J by 6 bases. There are 16 residues in the CDR3. Per germline, CDR1 SGHVS and CDR2 FNYEAQ. In DNA form, the CDR3 reads TGTGCCAGCAGCCTACGACTAGCGGGGGGGCCCGGGGAGCTGTTTTTT. Translation: CASSLRLAGGPGELFF. Supplemented by reference TRBV7-6 and TRBJ2-2, the full variable domain reads GAGVSQSPRYKVTKRGQDVALRCDPISGHVSLYWYRQALGQGPEFLTYFNYEAQQDKSGLPNDRFSAERPEGSISTLTIQRTEQRDSAMYRCASSLRLAGGPGELFFGEGSRLTVL.

This clone was seen more than once but under ten times. J is TRBJ2-7 and V is TRBV12-5, with TRBD1 as a possible D gene (5 bases). CDR3 length: 14 residues. Germline CDR1 is LGHNT and CDR2 is FRNRAP. The V gene lost 7 bases and the J gene lost 7 bases, with 20 bases spanning the gap. CDR3: CASASLGHPWEQYF. CDR3 nucleotide sequence: TGTGCTAGTGCCTCACTCGGACACCCTTGGGAGCAGTACTTC. The variable domain in full, with the rest retrieved from reference TRBV12-5 and TRBJ2-7, is DARVTQTPRHKVTEMGQEVTMRCQPILGHNTVFWYRQTMMQGLELLAYFRNRAPLDDSGMPKDRFSAEMPDATLATLKIQPSEPRDSAVYFCASASLGHPWEQYFGPGTRLTVT.

The chain uses TRBV5-1 and TRBJ2-3; 7 bases are shared with TRBD1. The V gene end was trimmed by 6 bases and the J gene end by 4 bases; junction bases not matched to a gene: 8. Germline assignment: CDR1 SGHRS and CDR2 YFSETQ. This CDR3 is 14 amino acids long. The CDR3 is CASKVTGYPDTQYF. CDR3 in DNA: TGCGCCAGCAAGGTGACAGGGTACCCAGATACGCAGTATTTT.

This chain uses TRBV9 with TRBJ2-3; the D is unclear. CDR3 length: 16 residues. The V gene lost 3 bases and the J gene lost 0 bases, with 14 bases spanning the gap. The germline CDR1 and CDR2 sequences are SGDLS and YYNGEE. The CDR3, as DNA: TGTGCCAGCAGCGCCAGCCCGGCCGTGAGCACAGATACGCAGTATTTT. This codes for CASSASPAVSTDTQYF.

CDR3 amino acids: CASTPGSGQGLTF. In nucleotides, the CDR3 is TGTGCCAGCACCCCGGGGAGTGGACAGGGCCTAACCTTC. The J gene is TRBJ1-2, the V gene TRBV7-6; 8 bases are a match to TRBD1. This CDR3 contains 13 residues. V gave up 7 bases and J gave up 14 bases; unmatched junction bases: 15. Germline V gene data show CDR1 as SGHVS and CDR2 as FNYEAQ.